This TCR beta chain was documented in a study of shared T cell receptors in the human thymus. Method: immunoSEQ multiplex PCR; TCRdb's copy keeps in-frame clones and lacks some. The sample lists hundreds of thousands of clones, approximately 87% occurring once. Germline CDR1 reads SGHTA; CDR2 reads FQGNSA. The CDR3 is 16 amino acids. The junction had 10 bases not matched to a gene; V was cut back by 3 bases and J by 5 bases. These same data were also listed under a study on human thymus T cells. As reported in that work: Resected material from corrective heart surgery provided the thymus tissue analysed.

This receptor was obtained from a boy younger than two with a congenital heart defect. Sequenced input: thymocytes. J is TRBJ2-5 and V is TRBV7-2, with TRBD2 identical over 9 bases. CDR3 region: CASSLGLARGRETQYF. The CDR3 nucleotides read TGTGCCAGCAGCTTGGGACTAGCTAGGGGACGTGAGACCCAGTACTTC.